This TCR beta chain was captured by sequencing in a study of T-cell memory formation after mild COVID-19. The wider study: Largely donor-specific sequence clusters came from a couple of donors.

Via MiXCR, TCRdb re-called the 5' RACE reads, giving one row per CDR3 protein. The repertoire has 180,000 or so distinct CDR3 sequences, roughly 17% of them found once; the top ten carry about 2.1%. The CDR3 covers 12 residues. The V gene's germline CDR1 is DFQATT and CDR2 SNEGSKA (reference sequence). With 6 bases clipped from V and 3 bases from J, the junction kept 3 bases outside the gene matches. The table lists this clonotype with a few counts. The target antigen is unknown. Notes on the study in general: CD4/CD8 balance held among clones contracting day 15 to 85, and later expanders leaned CD4+. Contracting CD4+ clones sat mainly in CM and EM; CD8+ in EMRA.

The sequencing input was PBMCs or a T cell subset sorted from them (not recorded which). This receptor was identified in an adult woman who had mild COVID-19 (a few samples of this study predate the infection). Cell type and time point are not known. J is TRBJ2-7 and V is TRBV20-1, with 9 bases lining up with TRBD2. The CDR3 nucleotides are TGCAGTGCCAGGACTAGCGACTACGAGCAGTACTTC. It translates to CSARTSDYEQYF.